Given below is one T cell receptor (beta chain) in context. The sample belongs to a study of blood T cell repertoires in COVID-19. Study-wide background: Acute-phase and convalescent COVID-19 samples originated in the United States, Italy and Spain. Sources were T cells, B-cell-depleted T cells, or PBMCs; the material itself was cDNA or gDNA.

V was trimmed by 2 bases and J by 6 bases, leaving 13 bases between them. Per the germline V gene, CDR1 is MNHEY and CDR2 is SVGAGI. The CDR3 is made up of 14 amino acids. Authors' processing steps: Estimates of nucleated cell counts were drawn from the amplification of reference gene primers. Sequencing used immunoSEQ multiplex PCR; TCRdb keeps in-frame clones, though not all of them. The V and J calls and the clone size are those of that table, but D and trimming were determined from the DNA. The sample holds fewer than 200,000 clones, approximately 85% seen once. Source material: peripheral blood. The receptor was derived from a middle-aged man with acute or convalescent COVID-19. J is TRBJ1-2 and V is TRBV6-5; D is possibly TRBD1 (6 bases). The CDR3 region has the DNA TGTGCCAGCAGTTACGGTGTGAAGGGGGATGGCTACACCTTC. The encoded protein is CASSYGVKGDGYTF.